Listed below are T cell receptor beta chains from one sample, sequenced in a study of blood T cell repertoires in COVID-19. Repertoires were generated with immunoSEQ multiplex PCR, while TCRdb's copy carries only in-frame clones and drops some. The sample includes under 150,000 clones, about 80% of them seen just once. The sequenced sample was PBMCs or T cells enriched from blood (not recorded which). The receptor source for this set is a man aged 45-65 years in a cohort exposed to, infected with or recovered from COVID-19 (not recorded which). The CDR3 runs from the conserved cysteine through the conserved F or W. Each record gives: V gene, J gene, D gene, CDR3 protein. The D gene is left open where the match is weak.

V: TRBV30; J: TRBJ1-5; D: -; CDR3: CASDSGGNNQPQHF
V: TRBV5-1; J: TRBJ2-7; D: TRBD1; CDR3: CASSLGTGGPMYEQYF
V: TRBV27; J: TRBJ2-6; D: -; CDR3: CASSFSTGSFSGANVLTF
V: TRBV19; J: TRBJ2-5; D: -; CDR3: CATQSGGETQYF
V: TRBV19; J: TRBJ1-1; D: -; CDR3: CASSIYYDGVNTEAFF
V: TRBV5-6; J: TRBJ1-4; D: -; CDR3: CASSLVQGINEKLFF
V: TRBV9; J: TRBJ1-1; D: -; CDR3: CASQGLVNTEAFF
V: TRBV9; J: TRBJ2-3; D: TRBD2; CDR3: CASSVSSGGGTDTQYF
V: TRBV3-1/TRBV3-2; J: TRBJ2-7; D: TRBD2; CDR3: CASSPTSGGLKSYEQYF
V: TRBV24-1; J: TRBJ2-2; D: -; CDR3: CATSDPLWARGNTGELFF
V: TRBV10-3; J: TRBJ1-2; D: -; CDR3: CAISESQDFSGYTF
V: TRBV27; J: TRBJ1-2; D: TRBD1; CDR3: CASSFGTGTTGGYTF
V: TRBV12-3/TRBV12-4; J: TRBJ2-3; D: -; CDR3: CASRLTGPDTQYF
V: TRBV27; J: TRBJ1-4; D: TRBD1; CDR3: CASSPRQGQNEKLFF
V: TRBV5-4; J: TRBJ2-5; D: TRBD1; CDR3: CASSLAGQWETQYF
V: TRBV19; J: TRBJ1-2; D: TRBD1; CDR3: CASKVVGTGSTYGYTF
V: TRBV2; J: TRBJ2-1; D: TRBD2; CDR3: CASRPGTSVDSYNEQFF
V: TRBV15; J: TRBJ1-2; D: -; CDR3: CATSGEGGMHGYTF
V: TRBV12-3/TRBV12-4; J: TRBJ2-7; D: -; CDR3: CASRRAIVEQYF
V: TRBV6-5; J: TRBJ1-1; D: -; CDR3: CASSGGGVTEAFF
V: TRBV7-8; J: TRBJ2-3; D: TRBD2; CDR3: CASIKAGGPDTQYF
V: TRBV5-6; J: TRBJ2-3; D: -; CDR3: CASSFSAGPSTDTQYF
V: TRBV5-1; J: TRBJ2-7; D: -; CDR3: CASTPGLRDEQYF
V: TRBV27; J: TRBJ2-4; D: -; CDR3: CASSSLNLAKNIQYF
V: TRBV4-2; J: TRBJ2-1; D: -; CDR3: CASSLTGLLSYNEQFF
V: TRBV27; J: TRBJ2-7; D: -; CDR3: CASSPGSSYEQYF
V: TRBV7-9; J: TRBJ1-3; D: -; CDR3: CASSRPGVGNTIYF
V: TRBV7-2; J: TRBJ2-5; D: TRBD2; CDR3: CASSLASGGQETQYF
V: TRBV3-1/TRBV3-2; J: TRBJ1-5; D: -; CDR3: CASSQPHRVDQPQHF
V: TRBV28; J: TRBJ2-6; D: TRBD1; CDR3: CASSLAVTGAGANVLTF
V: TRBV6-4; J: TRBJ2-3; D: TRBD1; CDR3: CASSDCPGQRDTDTQYF
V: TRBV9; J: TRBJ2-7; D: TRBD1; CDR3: CASSQGTATYEQYF
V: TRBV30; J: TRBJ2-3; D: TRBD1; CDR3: CAWDRADTQYF
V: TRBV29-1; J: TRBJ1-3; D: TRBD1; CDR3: CSVEGIQGSGNTIYF
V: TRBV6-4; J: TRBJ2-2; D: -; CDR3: CASSEQTTGELFF
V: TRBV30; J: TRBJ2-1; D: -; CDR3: CAWESSPYNEQFF
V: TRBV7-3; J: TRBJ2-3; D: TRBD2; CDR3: CASSLTSGRPSDTQYF
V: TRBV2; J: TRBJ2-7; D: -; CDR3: CASSEQGYEQYF
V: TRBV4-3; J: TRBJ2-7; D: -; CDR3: CASSQDGGTYEQYF
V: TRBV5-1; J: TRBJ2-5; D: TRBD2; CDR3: CASSESGSRLETQYF
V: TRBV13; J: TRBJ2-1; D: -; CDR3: CASSLMGGHNEQFF